A selection of T cell receptor beta chains follows, all from one sample in a study of blood T cell repertoires in COVID-19. Assay: immunoSEQ multiplex PCR; the TCRdb copy retains only in-frame clones and omits some. The repertoire holds roughly 200,000 clones, over 70% seen once, with approximately 7.2% in the top ten. The sequenced sample was peripheral blood. The receptors derive from an elderly woman with acute or convalescent COVID-19. Both conserved end residues are part of each CDR3. Fields, in order: D gene, V gene, clone size, J gene, CDR3 DNA, CDR3 protein. The D gene is left open where the match is weak. Part of the rows lack a size; the others show once, few, many or a class for expanded clones.

>TRBD1|TRBV5-1|once|TRBJ2-2
TGCGCCAGCAGCTTACAGGGGGTCACCGGGGAGCTGTTTTTT
CASSLQGVTGELFF
>NA|TRBV4-1|NA|TRBJ1-1
TGCGCCAGCAGCCAAGATAGGGACTACACTGAAGCTTTCTTT
CASSQDRDYTEAFF
>TRBD1|TRBV4-1|once|TRBJ1-5
TGCGCCAGCAGCCAAGGTCCAGGGGGCTTGGGCCCCCAGCATTTT
CASSQGPGGLGPQHF
>NA|TRBV5-6|NA|TRBJ1-3
TGTGCCAGCAGCCGGAGAACAGGGCTCTCTGGAAACACCATATATTTT
CASSRRTGLSGNTIYF
>TRBD2|TRBV10-1|NA|TRBJ2-1
TGCGCCAGCAGTGACCCGGGACTAGCGGGCCCCAATGAGCAGTTCTTC
CASSDPGLAGPNEQFF
>TRBD1|TRBV28|NA|TRBJ2-7
TGTGCCAGCAGTTTCCCGACAGGGGCCTCCTACGAGCAGTACTTC
CASSFPTGASYEQYF
>NA|TRBV29-1|NA|TRBJ1-1
TGCAGCGTTGTACAAGAACCAGCTTTCTTT
CSVVQEPAFF
>NA|TRBV14|NA|TRBJ1-1
TGTGCCAGCAGCCAAGGGCGTCGGACTTCGAACACTGAAGCTTTCTTT
CASSQGRRTSNTEAFF
>NA|TRBV11-2|NA|TRBJ1-1
TGTGCCAGCAGCTCAGAACGAGGGACTGAAGCTTTCTTT
CASSSERGTEAFF
>TRBD2|TRBV10-1|NA|TRBJ2-3
TGCGCCAGCTGGCGGGCTAGCGGGGAATCAAACCCCTACACAGATACGCAGTATTTT
CASWRASGESNPYTDTQYF
>TRBD1|TRBV30|NA|TRBJ1-1
TGTGCCTGGAGCCGACAGGGTATCACTGAAGCTTTCTTT
CAWSRQGITEAFF
>TRBD1|TRBV6-5|once|TRBJ1-1
TGTGCCAGCAGGTCCTCAGGGGGCAGTGAAGCTTTCTTT
CASRSSGGSEAFF